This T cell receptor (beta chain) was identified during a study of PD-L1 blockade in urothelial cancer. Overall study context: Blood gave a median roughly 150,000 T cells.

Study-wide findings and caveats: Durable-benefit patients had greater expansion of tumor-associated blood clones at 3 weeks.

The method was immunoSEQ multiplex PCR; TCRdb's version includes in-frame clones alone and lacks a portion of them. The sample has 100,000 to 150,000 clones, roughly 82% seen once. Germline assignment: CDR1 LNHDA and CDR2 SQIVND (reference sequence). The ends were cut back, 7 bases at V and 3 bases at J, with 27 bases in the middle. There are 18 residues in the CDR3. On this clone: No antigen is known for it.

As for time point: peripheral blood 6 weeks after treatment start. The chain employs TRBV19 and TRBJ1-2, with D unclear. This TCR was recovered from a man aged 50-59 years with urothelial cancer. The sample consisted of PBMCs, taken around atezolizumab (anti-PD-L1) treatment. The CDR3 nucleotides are TGTGCCAGTATAGGTCCCGTCCGGCGGGGAATGATTGACTATGGCTACACCTTC. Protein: CASIGPVRRGMIDYGYTF.